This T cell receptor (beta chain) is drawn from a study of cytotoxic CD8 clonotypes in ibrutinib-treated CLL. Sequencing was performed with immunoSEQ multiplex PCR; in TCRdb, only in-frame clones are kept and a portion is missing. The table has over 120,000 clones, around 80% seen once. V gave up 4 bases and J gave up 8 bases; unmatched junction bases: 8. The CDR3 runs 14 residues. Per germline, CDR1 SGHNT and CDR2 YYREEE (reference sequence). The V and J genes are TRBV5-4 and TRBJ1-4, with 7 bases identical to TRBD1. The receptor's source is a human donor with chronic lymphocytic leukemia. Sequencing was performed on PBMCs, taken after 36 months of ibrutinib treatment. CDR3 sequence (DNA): TGTGCCAGCAGCGCAGGGGGATTGAGCGAAAAACTGTTTTTT. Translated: CASSAGGLSEKLFF.